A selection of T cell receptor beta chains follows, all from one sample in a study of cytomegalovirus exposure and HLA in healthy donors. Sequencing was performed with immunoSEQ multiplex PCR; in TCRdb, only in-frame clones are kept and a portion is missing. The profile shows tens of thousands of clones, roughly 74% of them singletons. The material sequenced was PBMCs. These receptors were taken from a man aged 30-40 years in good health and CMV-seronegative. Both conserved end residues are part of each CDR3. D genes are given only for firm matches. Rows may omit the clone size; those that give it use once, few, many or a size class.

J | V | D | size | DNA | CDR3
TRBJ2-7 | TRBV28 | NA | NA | TGTGCCAGCAGTCCCCCGCCTACCTACGAGCAGTACTTC | CASSPPPTYEQYF
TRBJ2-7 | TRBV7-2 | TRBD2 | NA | TGTGCCAGCAGCTTAACTAGCGGGAGCTCGTACGAGCAGTACTTC | CASSLTSGSSYEQYF
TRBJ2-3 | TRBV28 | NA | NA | TGTGCCAGCAGCCTGTCGGGGCGGGGGCAGTATTTT | CASSLSGRGQYF
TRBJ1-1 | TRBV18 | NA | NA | TGTGCCAGCTCACCAGGAGGGGGGGCAGGGGCAGCTTTCTTT | CASSPGGGAGAAFF
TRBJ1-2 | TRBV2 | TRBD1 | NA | TGTGCCAGCAGTAGAGAGGACAGGGACGCGTATGGCTACACCTTC | CASSREDRDAYGYTF
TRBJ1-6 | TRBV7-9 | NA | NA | TGTTCCAGCAGCCAATATAATTCACCCCTCCACTTT | CSSSQYNSPLHF
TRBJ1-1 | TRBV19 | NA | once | TGTGCCAGTAGTATGATGAGGGCGTGGACCACTGAAGCTTTCTTT | CASSMMRAWTTEAFF
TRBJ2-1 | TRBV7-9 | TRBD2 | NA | TGTGCCAGCAGCTTAGTGGTACTAGCGGGAGTTCAGGAGCAGTTCTTC | CASSLVVLAGVQEQFF
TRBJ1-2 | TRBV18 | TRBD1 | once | TGTGCCAGCTCACCAGACTCCGGGACAGCCTCCTTTTATGGCTACACCTTC | CASSPDSGTASFYGYTF
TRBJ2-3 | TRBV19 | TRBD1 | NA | TGTGCCAGTGGCCGGGACAGGGGGTATTTT | CASGRDRGYF
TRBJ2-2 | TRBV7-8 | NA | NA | TGTGCCAGCAGCCGAAAACCGGGAGCGAACACCGGGGAGCTGTTTTTT | CASSRKPGANTGELFF
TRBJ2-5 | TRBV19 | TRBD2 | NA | TGTGCCAGTAGTATTGAAAGGACTAGCGGGTATCTCCGCGGGGAAGAGACCCAGTACTTC | CASSIERTSGYLRGEETQYF
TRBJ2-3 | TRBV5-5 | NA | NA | TGTGCCAGCAGCTTCATCACAGATACGCAGTATTTT | CASSFITDTQYF
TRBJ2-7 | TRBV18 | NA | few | TGTGCCAGCTCACCAAAAATCTCGTCAGTCGCCTACGAGCAGTACTTC | CASSPKISSVAYEQYF
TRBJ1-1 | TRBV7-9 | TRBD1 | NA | TGTTCCAGCAGCTTTTGGGCAGGGGGTAATACTGAAGCTTTCTTT | CSSSFWAGGNTEAFF
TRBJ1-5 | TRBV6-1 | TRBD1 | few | TGTGCCAGCAGTGATAATGGACAGGGGATCGGGTTGAATCAGCCCCAGCATTTT | CASSDNGQGIGLNQPQHF
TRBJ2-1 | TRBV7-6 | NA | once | TGTGCCAGCAGCCCACGGACAGTTCCCAATGAGCAGTTCTTC | CASSPRTVPNEQFF
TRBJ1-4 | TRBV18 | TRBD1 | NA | TGTGCCAGCTCCACAGACAGGGGGAACGAAAAACTGTTTTTT | CASSTDRGNEKLFF
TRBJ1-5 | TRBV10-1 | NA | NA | TGCGCCAGCAGTGACAATAGCAATCAGCCCCAGCATTTT | CASSDNSNQPQHF
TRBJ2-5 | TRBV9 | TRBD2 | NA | TGTGCCAGCAGCCCCGAAGGGGTAGCGGGGGTCCAAGAGACCCAGTACTTC | CASSPEGVAGVQETQYF
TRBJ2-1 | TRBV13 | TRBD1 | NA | TGTGCCAGCAGCCCAATAACAGGGGAGCACGAGCAGTTCTTC | CASSPITGEHEQFF
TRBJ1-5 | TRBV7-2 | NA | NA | TGTGCCAGCAGCTTATATCAGGGGCAGCCCCAGCATTTT | CASSLYQGQPQHF
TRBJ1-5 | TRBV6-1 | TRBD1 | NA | TGTGCCAGCAGCCTGGGACAGGGGAAAGGTCAGCCCCAGCATTTT | CASSLGQGKGQPQHF
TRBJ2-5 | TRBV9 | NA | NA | TGTGCCAGCAGCGCCACAGGGATACGGGAGACCCAGTACTTC | CASSATGIRETQYF
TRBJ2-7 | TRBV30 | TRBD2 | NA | TGTGCCTGGAGTCTGGGACTAGCGGGAGCGTCCTACGAGCAGTACTTC | CAWSLGLAGASYEQYF
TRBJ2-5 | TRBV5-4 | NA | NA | TGTGCCAGCAGCTCAGTAGGGCTGGGAGAAGAGACCCAGTACTTC | CASSSVGLGEETQYF
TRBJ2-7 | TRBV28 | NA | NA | TGTGCCAGCAGTTCACACAGGGAGGGCTCCTACGAGCAGTACTTC | CASSSHREGSYEQYF
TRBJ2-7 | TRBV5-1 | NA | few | TGCGCCAGCAGCTTGGAACAGGCCGACTACGAGCAGTACTTC | CASSLEQADYEQYF
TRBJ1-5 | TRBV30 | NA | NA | TGTGCCTGGAACGCGGGACTGATCAATCAGCCCCAGCATTTT | CAWNAGLINQPQHF
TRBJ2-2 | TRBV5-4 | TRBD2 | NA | TGTGCCAGCAGCTTCGGACTAGTCGTTACCGGGGAGCTGTTTTTT | CASSFGLVVTGELFF
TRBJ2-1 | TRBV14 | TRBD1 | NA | TGTGCCAGCAGCCTCGCGGGGACAGGGCAGGTTGAGCAGTTCTTC | CASSLAGTGQVEQFF
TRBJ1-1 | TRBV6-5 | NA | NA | TGTGCCAGCAGTTACAAACCGGACAGCCGGAAGCTATTCTTT | CASSYKPDSRKLFF
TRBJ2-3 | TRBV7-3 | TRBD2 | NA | TGTGCCAGCAGCCCGACCCAAGGCGCGGGGGGGAGGGATACGCAGTATTTT | CASSPTQGAGGRDTQYF
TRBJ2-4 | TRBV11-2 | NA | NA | TGTGCCAGCAGCCTTCGGGACACCCGAAACCAGAGAAACATTCAGTACTTC | CASSLRDTRNQRNIQYF
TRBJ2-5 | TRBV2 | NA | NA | TGTGCCAGCAGTGAAGCGCTTCGGAGCCATGGGGAGGAGCAGTACTTC | CASSEALRSHGEEQYF
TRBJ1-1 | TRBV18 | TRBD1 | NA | TGTGCCAGCTCACCACGCAGGGGGGAGGAGACTGAAGCTTTCTTT | CASSPRRGEETEAFF
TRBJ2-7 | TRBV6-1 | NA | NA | TGTGCCAGCAGCAAAGTGTGGCAGGGGATCCACGAGCAGTACTTC | CASSKVWQGIHEQYF
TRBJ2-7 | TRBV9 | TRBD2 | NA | TGTGCCAGCAGCGTCGCTCCCGGGGGGAATTACGAGCAGTACTTC | CASSVAPGGNYEQYF
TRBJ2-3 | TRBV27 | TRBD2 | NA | TGTGCCAGCAGTTCTAGCGGGGGTATCGCAGATACGCAGTATTTT | CASSSSGGIADTQYF
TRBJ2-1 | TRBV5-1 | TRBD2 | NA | TGCGCCAGCAGGGCGGGAGAGAGGTACAATGAGCAGTTCTTC | CASRAGERYNEQFF
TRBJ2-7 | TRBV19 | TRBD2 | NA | TGTGCCACCGGGACTAGCACCTACGAGCAGTACTTC | CATGTSTYEQYF
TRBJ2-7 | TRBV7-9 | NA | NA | TGTTCCAGCAGCTTTGAGGTCTCCTACGAGCAGTACTTC | CSSSFEVSYEQYF
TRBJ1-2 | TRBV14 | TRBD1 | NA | TGTGCCAGCAGCCAAATGAGGACAGGGGGCGGCTATGGCTACACCTTC | CASSQMRTGGGYGYTF
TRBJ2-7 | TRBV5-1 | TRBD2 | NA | TGCGCCAGCAGCTCGCCCACTAGCGGGGGGGCCTACGAGCAGTACTTC | CASSSPTSGGAYEQYF